The source of this TCR beta chain is a study of beta chain features in type 1 diabetes. With 2 bases clipped from V and 0 bases from J, the junction kept 5 bases outside the gene matches. CDR3 length equals 15 residues. Germline V CDR1 and CDR2: SGDLS, YYNGEE. For this clone: This sample also contains other DNA sequences that code for the same CDR3.

Expressed TCRB transcripts got sequenced, as all isolated RNA was reverse transcribed. Sequencing was performed with immunoSEQ multiplex PCR; in TCRdb, only in-frame clones are kept and a portion is missing. The data show just over 450,000 clones, with approximately 31% seen just once and about 0.065% held by the top ten. The sequenced material came from naive CD4+ T cells from blood. This sequence joins TRBV9 and TRBJ2-7; 7 bases are shared with TRBD1. The source of this sequence is a man younger than 30 in good health. In nucleotides, the CDR3 is TGTGCCAGCAGCGTGGCGACAGGGAGCTCCTACGAGCAGTACTTC. This codes for CASSVATGSSYEQYF. Based on the CDR3 plus reference TRBV9 and TRBJ2-7, the full variable domain is DSGVTQTPKHLITATGQRVTLRCSPRSGDLSVYWYQQSLDQGLQFLIQYYNGEERAKGNILERFSAQQFPDLHSELNLSSLELGDSALYFCASSVATGSSYEQYFGPGTRLTVT.